The 10 T cell receptor beta chains listed next were all sequenced from one sample in a study of radiotherapy plus CTLA-4 blockade in lung cancer (dated by TCRdb to the late 2010s). The library was built by means of the immunoSEQ multiplex PCR assay. Sourced from immuneACCESS, this table was stored by TCRdb with only in-frame sequences that have V and J called. A share of the clones is absent; for the studies checked, an unresolved V gene accounts for under half, and the remainder has no known explanation. The sample yields tens of thousands of clones; around four fifths were counted once. The top ten clonotypes cover 4.8% of the sample. The starting material was peripheral blood, obtained from a patient treated with radiotherapy plus ipilimumab. The origin of the receptors is a human donor with non-small cell lung cancer whose response to radiotherapy plus ipilimumab could not be evaluated.

The genes are TRBV4-1 and TRBJ1-6; no clear D gene. V was pared by 0 bases and J by 9 bases, with 3 bases between. The CDR3 sequence is 12 residues long. Germline lookup yields CDR1 MGHRA and CDR2 YSYEKL. The CDR3 region is CASSQDRSPLHF. The CDR3 DNA follows: TGCGCCAGCAGCCAAGACCGTTCACCCCTCCACTTT.

The genes are TRBV28 and TRBJ1-1; D is ambiguous. The CDR3 runs to 13 residues. Germline assignment: CDR1 MDHEN and CDR2 SYDVKM. V was pared by 5 bases and J by 1 base, with 8 bases between. CDR3 nucleotides: TGTGCCAGCAGTGGCAGTCCGAACACTGAAGCTTTCTTT. It yields the protein CASSGSPNTEAFF.

The rearrangement links TRBV19 to TRBJ1-1; TRBD1 might be the D (6 bases). CDR3 length equals 15 residues. V was pared by 4 bases and J by 1 base, with 13 bases between. Per the germline V gene, CDR1 is LNHDA and CDR2 is SQIVND (reference sequence). CDR3: CASSSYREANTEAFF. CDR3 DNA sequence: TGTGCCAGTAGTAGCTACAGGGAAGCGAACACTGAAGCTTTCTTT.

This chain links TRBV9 with TRBJ2-5; 7 positions agree with TRBD2. The tail of the sequence fits TRBJ2-7 better, so the J call may be wrong. Germline V CDR1 and CDR2: SGDLS, YYNGEE. CDR3 length equals 16 residues. This chain's CDR3 is CASSAGGLGGSAEQYF. CDR3 nucleotides: TGTGCCAGCAGCGCTGGGGGGTTGGGCGGGAGCGCCGAGCAGTACTTC.

The rearrangement links TRBV4-1 to TRBJ1-5; 9 nucleotides match TRBD1. The germline CDR1 and CDR2 sequences are MGHRA and YSYEKL. CDR3 length: 15 amino acids. V gave up 5 bases and J gave up 9 bases; unmatched junction bases: 11. The DNA of the CDR3 is TGCGCCAGCAGCGGACAGGGGCTCCCAAATGGGCCCCAGCATTTT. Encoded protein: CASSGQGLPNGPQHF.

The chain uses TRBV7-2 and TRBJ1-2; D gene ambiguous. This CDR3 region has 12 residues. The V end was cut by 2 bases, the J end by 4 bases, with 5 bases between. The V gene's germline CDR1 is SGHTA and CDR2 FQGNSA. Written as DNA, the CDR3 is TGTGCCAGCAGCTTACGGAGCTATGGCTACACCTTC. Translating gives CASSLRSYGYTF.

This chain uses TRBV19 with TRBJ1-3; D is uncertain. Germline V gene sequence: CDR1 LNHDA, CDR2 SQIVND (reference sequence). This CDR3 spans 19 amino acids. Trimming cost V 6 bases and J 0 bases, with 24 bases left between them. This CDR3 is CASRPLAFGKESSGNTIYF. The DNA of the CDR3 is TGTGCCAGTAGACCCCTGGCCTTCGGTAAGGAGAGCTCTGGAAACACCATATATTTT.

The chain carries TRBV29-1 and TRBJ2-7, with 11 bases lining up with TRBD1. Germline V gives CDR1 SQVTM, CDR2 ANQGSEA. The trim removed 2 bases at V and 6 bases at J, leaving 6 bases unmatched. This CDR3 region has 14 residues. CDR3 sequence (DNA): TGCAGCGTTGAAACCGGGACAGGGGGACGCGAGCAGTACTTC. Translation: CSVETGTGGREQYF.

The V and J genes are TRBV27 and TRBJ1-1, with D unclear. CDR3 size: 15 residues. Looked up from germline, CDR1 is MNHEY and CDR2 is SMNVEV (reference sequence). Trimming shortened V by 0 bases and J by 0 bases, and 8 bases separated the two germline ends. The CDR3 nucleotides are TGTGCCAGCAGTTTATCCCAGAATTTGAACACTGAAGCTTTCTTT. This gives the protein CASSLSQNLNTEAFF.

The rearrangement uses TRBV2 and TRBJ2-4, with 10 bases identical to TRBD1. The germline CDR1 and CDR2 sequences are SNHLY and FYNNEI. The CDR3 loop spans 17 amino acids. V shed 6 bases, J shed 0 bases, and the junction held 8 bases outside the gene matches. CDR3 in DNA: TGTGCCAGCAGGGGGACAGGGGACTATCTAGCCAAAAACATTCAGTACTTC. The encoded protein is CASRGTGDYLAKNIQYF.